The present TCR beta chain was sequenced within a study of shared clonotypes between healthy human individuals. Study-wide results and limits: Generation probability values for non-shared clonotypes were lower than those for clonotypes shared by all four donors.

Libraries were prepared by immunoSEQ multiplex PCR; TCRdb keeps only in-frame clonotypes and omits some of them. The sample has fewer than 400,000 clones, over 65% seen once. In regard to this clone: Its target is unknown.

The TCR was taken from a man under 40 in good health. Sample: memory CD4+ T cells sorted from blood. Subset indicated: CD45RA-negative fraction.

The DNA of the CDR3 is TGTGCCAGCAGCTTAATGGCAGGGGGCGAGGCTGAAGCTTTCTTT. It translates to CASSLMAGGEAEAFF. The chain is built from TRBV7-9 and TRBJ1-1, with 8 nucleotides matching TRBD1. The trim removed 2 bases at V and 6 bases at J, leaving 8 bases unmatched. The length of the CDR3 is 15 residues. Germline CDR1 SEHNR, CDR2 FQNEAQ (reference sequence).